One sample yielded the 27 T cell receptor beta chains listed below, sequenced in a study of shared clonotypes between healthy human individuals. Sequencing used immunoSEQ multiplex PCR; TCRdb keeps in-frame clones, though not all of them. Here the sample spans 850,000 to 1,100,000 clones, around 77% being singletons. The source material was memory CD4+ T cells from PBMCs. Subset given: CD45RA-negative fraction. These receptors were taken from a man younger than 35 in good health. Some clones in this sample may be carry-over from other donors' samples.

This clone was seen only a few times. CDR3 in amino acids: CASSLTGGVQEKLFF. CDR3 DNA: TGTGCCAGCAGCTTAACTGGGGGGGTTCAGGAAAAACTGTTTTTT. This chain joins TRBV7-3 and TRBJ1-4, with D possibly being TRBD1 (5 bases). V was trimmed by 0 bases and J by 8 bases, leaving 13 bases between them. Looked up from germline, CDR1 is SGHTA and CDR2 is FQGTGA. CDR3 size: 15 residues. The whole variable domain, filled in from reference TRBV7-3 and TRBJ1-4, reads GAGVSQTPSNKVTEKGKYVELRCDPISGHTALYWYRQSLGQGPEFLIYFQGTGAADDSGLPNDRFFAVRPEGSVSTLKIQRTERGDSAVYLCASSLTGGVQEKLFFGSGTQLSVL.

The V gene is TRBV6-6, the J gene TRBJ2-5; D is perhaps TRBD2 (6 bases). This CDR3 is built from 15 residues. CDR1 is MNHNY and CDR2 is SVGAGI in the germline V gene (reference sequence). The V end lost 4 bases, the J end lost 2 bases, and 14 bases lay between the germline ends. This chain's CDR3 is CASSSTRRGQETQYF. The CDR3 nucleotides are TGTGCCAGCAGTTCCACTAGACGGGGGCAAGAGACCCAGTACTTC.

V gene TRBV28 combines with J gene TRBJ1-5, with D unclear. CDR3 length equals 17 residues. Germline loops: CDR1 MDHEN, CDR2 SYDVKM. Trimming removed 0 bases from V and 0 bases from J, with 12 bases in between. CDR3 sequence: CASSLWGSGGSNQPQHF. CDR3 sequence (DNA): TGTGCCAGCAGTTTATGGGGATCTGGCGGTAGCAATCAGCCCCAGCATTTT.

The sample holds one count of this clone. The J gene is TRBJ1-2, the V gene TRBV10-1, with D uncertain. The CDR3 extends over 15 amino acids. Trimming shortened V by 0 bases and J by 8 bases, and 16 bases separated the two germline ends. The germline V gene has CDR1 WNHNN and CDR2 SYGVQD (reference sequence). The CDR3, as DNA: TGCGCCAGCAGTGAGTCTAGTCGCGCAGCCGGCGGCTACACCTTC. The encoded protein is CASSESSRAAGGYTF.

Points on this clone: This sample also contains other DNA sequences that code for the same CDR3. This chain uses TRBV2 with TRBJ2-3, with TRBD2 identical over 9 bases. Trimming removed 5 bases from V and 0 bases from J; junction bases left unmatched: 3. This CDR3 spans 15 amino acids. CDR1 is SNHLY, CDR2 FYNNEI, per germline. CDR3 nucleotides: TGTGCCAGCAGTCTAGCGGGATCTAGCACAGATACGCAGTATTTT. It yields the protein CASSLAGSSTDTQYF.

The chain recombines TRBV7-9 with TRBJ1-3; TRBD1 aligns across 10 bases. Per germline, CDR1 SEHNR and CDR2 FQNEAQ (reference sequence). With V trimmed by 1 base and J by 2 bases, 2 bases remained unmatched. This CDR3 contains 16 residues. The CDR3 sequence: CASSLGTGGPGNTIYF. In DNA, the CDR3 is TGTGCCAGCAGCTTAGGGACAGGGGGTCCTGGAAACACCATATATTTT.

This chain uses TRBV4-2 with TRBJ2-7; 11 nucleotides match TRBD2. There are 15 residues in the CDR3. V shed 4 bases and J 4 bases; nucleotides not matched to a gene: 6. The germline CDR1 and CDR2 sequences are LGHNA and YNFKEQ. The CDR3 sequence is CASSPTSGSDYEQYF. For the CDR3, the DNA is TGTGCCAGCAGCCCCACTAGCGGGAGCGATTACGAGCAGTACTTC.

The J gene is TRBJ2-1, the V gene TRBV7-3; D is perhaps TRBD2 (6 bases). V lost 1 base, J lost 5 bases, and 12 bases lay in between. The CDR3 totals 15 residues. Per the germline V gene, CDR1 is SGHTA and CDR2 is FQGTGA. CDR3 sequence: CASSLRRGYNNEQFF. In DNA, the CDR3 is TGTGCCAGCAGCTTAAGGCGGGGTTACAACAATGAGCAGTTCTTC.

V gene TRBV7-3 combines with J gene TRBJ1-1, with D possibly TRBD1 on 5 matching bases. CDR3 size: 13 residues. Looked up from germline, CDR1 is SGHTA and CDR2 is FQGTGA. Deletions cut 0 bases from V and 8 bases from J, with 10 bases between. CDR3 sequence (DNA): TGTGCCAGCAGCTTAACGAGGGGAAAGGAAGCTTTCTTT. Residues: CASSLTRGKEAFF.

The CDR3 here is CASSLRPGFLYNEQFF. In DNA, the CDR3 is TGTGCCAGCAGTTTACGCCCCGGGTTTCTCTACAATGAGCAGTTCTTC. This chain connects TRBV6-5 to TRBJ2-1; the D is unclear. Trimming took off 4 bases at V and 3 bases at J, with 16 bases between the two ends. Germline CDR1 is MNHEY and CDR2 is SVGAGI. This CDR3 has 16 amino acids.

V usage is TRBV4-1 and J usage is TRBJ2-7, with 9 bases fitting TRBD1. V lost 4 bases to trimming and J lost 5 bases; unmatched junction nucleotides: 15. The CDR3 contains 17 residues. The germline V gene encodes CDR1 MGHRA and CDR2 YSYEKL. CDR3 region: CASSPILGTGFRHEQYF. DNA for the CDR3: TGCGCCAGCAGCCCTATCCTCGGGACAGGGTTTCGCCACGAGCAGTACTTC.

This chain links TRBV18 with TRBJ2-5; a weak D match, TRBD2 (5 bases). V lost 2 bases and J 4 bases, leaving 20 bases between the germline ends. Per germline, CDR1 KGHSH and CDR2 LQKENI. This CDR3 contains 17 residues. CDR3 residues: CASSPGGGGSQRETQYF. Written as DNA, the CDR3 is TGTGCCAGCTCACCAGGAGGAGGAGGTAGCCAACGAGAGACCCAGTACTTC.

The chain employs TRBV28 and TRBJ1-3; D not resolved. Trimming stripped 2 bases from V and 2 bases from J, with 10 bases between. The CDR3 extends over 15 amino acids. The germline V gene has CDR1 MDHEN and CDR2 SYDVKM. CDR3 nucleotides: TGTGCCAGCAGTTTAGTTCGCGGGACTGGAAACACCATATATTTT. This encodes CASSLVRGTGNTIYF.

The CDR3 DNA reads as TGTGCCAGCAGGCCGGGGGGCGATCACAATGAGCAGTTCTTC. Encoded protein: CASRPGGDHNEQFF. The chain links TRBV5-4 to TRBJ2-1; TRBD2 is a possible D gene (7 bases). The germline V and J ends were trimmed by 5 bases and 5 bases, with 14 bases remaining between them. In germline, CDR1 is SGHNT, CDR2 YYREEE (reference sequence). The CDR3 runs to 14 residues.

V usage is TRBV18 and J usage is TRBJ2-3; D remains unclear. Per the germline V gene, CDR1 is KGHSH and CDR2 is LQKENI. V dropped 1 base and J dropped 0 bases, with 11 bases sitting between them. The CDR3 is made up of 16 amino acids. The CDR3 spells CASSPQALPSTDTQYF. The CDR3 coding sequence is TGTGCCAGCTCACCACAGGCACTTCCTAGCACAGATACGCAGTATTTT.

The V call is TRBV7-9, the J call TRBJ2-7; 8 bases line up with TRBD1. Germline loops: CDR1 SEHNR, CDR2 FQNEAQ (reference sequence). The CDR3 has 14 amino acids. V lost 6 bases to trimming and J lost 4 bases; unmatched junction nucleotides: 8. CDR3 loop: CASSLLQGAYEQYF. CDR3 nucleotide sequence: TGTGCCAGCAGTCTTCTGCAGGGGGCTTACGAGCAGTACTTC.

This clone was picked up one time. The chain carries TRBV11-2 and TRBJ1-1; 10 positions match TRBD1. Trimming cost V 3 bases and J 3 bases; bases outside gene matches: 7. CDR3 size: 16 residues. CDR1 and CDR2 (germline): SGHAT, FQNNGV. CDR3 amino acids: CASSFGQGVSDTEAFF. The CDR3, as DNA: TGTGCCAGCAGCTTTGGACAGGGGGTGTCCGACACTGAAGCTTTCTTT.

The chain joins TRBV10-3 to TRBJ2-7, with TRBD2 as a possible D gene (6 bases). Germline V CDR1 and CDR2: ENHRY, SYGVKD. CDR3 length: 14 amino acids. The germline V and J ends were trimmed by 5 bases and 0 bases, with 11 bases remaining between them. CDR3 amino acids: CAISPTSSSYEQYF. CDR3 bases: TGTGCCATCAGTCCTACTAGCAGCTCCTACGAGCAGTACTTC.

V and J are TRBV4-1 and TRBJ2-3, with unresolved D. V was shortened by 3 bases and J by 1 base, with 11 bases between the two germline ends. CDR1 is MGHRA and CDR2 is YSYEKL in the germline V gene. This CDR3 has 15 amino acids. This CDR3 reads CASSQRFSGTDTQYF. The CDR3 DNA reads as TGCGCCAGCAGCCAGAGATTTTCGGGCACAGATACGCAGTATTTT.

This CDR3 is CASSNPQVNEQFF. The CDR3 bases are TGTGCCAGCAGCAACCCCCAGGTGAATGAGCAGTTCTTC. This sequence joins TRBV5-4 and TRBJ2-1; no clear D. The V gene lost 4 bases and the J gene lost 7 bases, with 12 bases spanning the gap. This CDR3 contains 13 residues. The germline CDR1 and CDR2 sequences are SGHNT and YYREEE (reference sequence). The full variable domain, in which reference TRBV5-4 and TRBJ2-1 provide the parts outside the CDR3, is ETGVTQSPTHLIKTRGQQVTLRCSSQSGHNTVSWYQQALGQGPQFIFQYYREEENGRGNFPPRFSGLQFPNYSSELNVNALELDDSALYLCASSNPQVNEQFFGPGTRLTVL.

The chain recombines TRBV30 with TRBJ2-5; 8 nucleotides agree with TRBD1. The V gene's germline CDR1 is GTSNPN and CDR2 SVGIG (reference sequence). V shed 1 base, J shed 2 bases, and the junction held 3 bases outside the gene matches. The CDR3 covers 14 residues. CDR3 coding DNA: TGTGCCTGGAGTGCACGGACAGGGCAAGAGACCCAGTACTTC. Translating it yields CAWSARTGQETQYF. The variable domain in full, completed from reference TRBV30 and TRBJ2-5, reads SQTIHQWPATLVQPVGSPLSLECTVEGTSNPNLYWYRQAAGRGLQLLFYSVGIGQISSEVPQNLSASRPQDRQFILSSKKLLLSDSGFYLCAWSARTGQETQYFGPGTRLLVL.

This clone was recorded a few times. The chain uses TRBV4-3 and TRBJ2-3, with TRBD2 identical over 10 bases. CDR1 and CDR2 (germline): LGHNA, YSLEER. The V gene end was trimmed by 0 bases and the J gene end by 9 bases; junction bases not matched to a gene: 12. The CDR3 length is 17 residues. CDR3 bases: TGCGCCAGCAGCCAAGATCGGCCCGGGACTAGCGCGATCACGCAGTATTTT. Translated: CASSQDRPGTSAITQYF.

This clone was detected only a few times. The V and J genes are TRBV4-1 and TRBJ2-7; 9 nucleotides line up with TRBD2. Germline-derived CDR1 and CDR2 are MGHRA and YSYEKL. V shed 8 bases and J 0 bases; nucleotides not matched to a gene: 5. This CDR3 comprises 14 residues. The CDR3 DNA reads TGCGCCAGCCAGCGGGGGGAGGGCTCCTACGAGCAGTACTTC. It is translated as CASQRGEGSYEQYF.

The chain joins TRBV6-6 to TRBJ1-5; D may be TRBD1 (5 bases). Germline lookup yields CDR1 MNHNY and CDR2 SVGAGI (reference sequence). V was clipped by 6 bases and J by 4 bases, with 16 bases between them. The CDR3 consists of 15 residues. CDR3 sequence: CASRTGQGSNQPQHF. The CDR3 region has the DNA TGTGCCAGCAGGACCGGGCAGGGATCTAATCAGCCCCAGCATTTT.

The gene calls are TRBV28 and TRBJ1-5; D ambiguous. Trimming removed 5 bases from V and 8 bases from J, with 19 bases in between. The CDR3 covers 15 residues. Germline V gives CDR1 MDHEN, CDR2 SYDVKM. The CDR3 bases are TGTGCCAGCAGTACCATCACCGGGTCGAGGAAGCCCCAGCATTTT. Translation: CASSTITGSRKPQHF.

CDR3 DNA sequence: TGCGCCAGCAGCTTGGAATTCGGGCAGACGAAGAACTCTGGGGCCAACGTCCTGACTTTC. This encodes CASSLEFGQTKNSGANVLTF. The rearrangement uses TRBV5-1 and TRBJ2-6; D is uncertain. The V gene's germline CDR1 is SGHRS and CDR2 YFSETQ. Trimming shortened V by 0 bases and J by 0 bases, and 19 bases separated the two germline ends. This CDR3 spans 20 amino acids.

This sequence joins TRBV11-2 and TRBJ2-2; 8 nucleotides match TRBD2. Losses at the gene ends were 0 bases for V and 5 bases for J; bases not matched to a gene: 11. The CDR3 contains 18 residues. Germline CDR1 is SGHAT and CDR2 is FQNNGV. The CDR3 DNA follows: TGTGCCAGCAGCTTAGATTGGGGGGTAGCGGGAAAAACCGGGGAGCTGTTTTTT. Its translation: CASSLDWGVAGKTGELFF.